These 32 T cell receptor beta chains were all obtained from the same sample, sequenced in a study of STAT5B mutations in CD4+ large granular lymphocyte leukemia. Some clones are missing from TCRdb's copy, which holds only in-frame ones; the method was immunoSEQ multiplex PCR. Of over 25,000 clones in the sample, approximately 86% were seen once. The source material was CD4+ T cells from blood buffy coats. These receptor sequences come from a human donor in good health.

V and J are TRBV2 and TRBJ2-3; 10 bases are a match to TRBD1. From germline, CDR1 is SNHLY and CDR2 FYNNEI. V lost 7 bases to trimming and J lost 0 bases; unmatched junction nucleotides: 4. The CDR3 spans 15 residues. CDR3 in DNA: TGTGCCAGCAAGGGACAGGGGACTAGCACAGATACGCAGTATTTT. Encoded protein: CASKGQGTSTDTQYF.

This clone was seen a single time. This sequence joins TRBV5-1 and TRBJ2-7; a possible D gene is TRBD1 (6 bases). Trimming removed 4 bases from V and 2 bases from J, with 16 bases in between. Germline V lookup: CDR1 SGHRS, CDR2 YFSETQ. This CDR3 has 15 residues. This CDR3 reads CASSPAGTSTYEQYF. The CDR3 nucleotides read TGCGCCAGCAGCCCTGCCGGGACATCCACCTACGAGCAGTACTTC.

The chain joins TRBV5-1 to TRBJ2-5, with a tentative D call TRBD1 (6 bases). The CDR3 is made up of 16 amino acids. V was clipped by 7 bases and J by 8 bases, with 27 bases between them. CDR1 is SGHRS, CDR2 YFSETQ, per germline. The CDR3 nucleotides are TGCGCCAGCTCTAACTACGGGACAATCGGAAGCCCTACCCAGTACTTC. Protein product: CASSNYGTIGSPTQYF.

This clone was found once. This sequence joins TRBV19 and TRBJ1-6, with a possible D match to TRBD1 (5 bases). The germline V gene has CDR1 LNHDA and CDR2 SQIVND (reference sequence). The CDR3 loop spans 14 amino acids. Trimming took off 8 bases at V and 9 bases at J, with 17 bases between the two ends. The CDR3 DNA reads as TGTGCCAGTGGACTGAGGGGATTTGGTTCACCCCTCCACTTT. It is translated as CASGLRGFGSPLHF.

This clone occurred once. This chain links TRBV28 with TRBJ2-1, with 7 bases aligning to TRBD2. The CDR3 runs 15 residues. Germline loops: CDR1 MDHEN, CDR2 SYDVKM. With V trimmed by 5 bases and J by 0 bases, 4 bases remained unmatched. The CDR3 region is CASSPGGSSYNEQFF. The CDR3 coding sequence is TGTGCCAGCAGTCCAGGCGGGAGCTCCTACAATGAGCAGTTCTTC. Supplemented by reference TRBV28 and TRBJ2-1, the full variable domain reads DVKVTQSSRYLVKRTGEKVFLECVQDMDHENMFWYRQDPGLGLRLIYFSYDVKMKEKGDIPEGYSVSREKKERFSLILESASTNQTSMYLCASSPGGSSYNEQFFGPGTRLTVL.

The chain is built from TRBV23-1 and TRBJ2-7; D assignment may be TRBD1 or TRBD2 (6 bases each). TRBV23-1 is given ORF status, its function remaining uncertain. CDR3 length: 19 amino acids. The V end was cut by 1 base, the J end by 1 base, with 23 bases between. In DNA form, the CDR3 reads TGCGCCAGCAGTCAATGTGAGGGATTAGGGGGGCTTGTTTCCTACGAGCAGTACTTC. This translates into CASSQCEGLGGLVSYEQYF.

The rearrangement uses TRBV28 and TRBJ2-7, with 7 bases fitting TRBD1. The V segment lost 6 bases and the J segment 0 bases; nucleotides outside the gene matches: 5. The CDR3 loop spans 14 amino acids. Per the germline V gene, CDR1 is MDHEN and CDR2 is SYDVKM. CDR3 coding DNA: TGTGCCAGCAGAAACAGGGGTAGCTCCTACGAGCAGTACTTC. Translating gives CASRNRGSSYEQYF.

The chain links TRBV5-5 to TRBJ2-1; D might be TRBD1 or TRBD2, each matching 6 bases. V lost 4 bases and J 7 bases, leaving 18 bases between the germline ends. The germline gives CDR1 SGHKS, CDR2 YYEKEE (reference sequence). The CDR3 spans 15 residues. For the CDR3, the DNA is TGTGCCAGCAGCCTCCGGGGGCAGGGTGGAAATGAGCAGTTCTTC. Translation gives CASSLRGQGGNEQFF.

V and J are TRBV2 and TRBJ1-1; tentative D call: TRBD1 (6 bases). V lost 6 bases, J lost 1 base, and 9 bases lay in between. Germline assignment: CDR1 SNHLY and CDR2 FYNNEI. CDR3 length: 13 amino acids. The CDR3 bases are TGTGCCAGCAGCCTCAGGGGGAACACTGAAGCTTTCTTT. It specifies CASSLRGNTEAFF.

This chain uses TRBV9 with TRBJ2-7; D possibly corresponds to TRBD2 (5 bases). The V end lost 0 bases, the J end lost 3 bases, and 13 bases lay between the germline ends. Per germline, CDR1 SGDLS and CDR2 YYNGEE. This CDR3 comprises 15 residues. The DNA for the CDR3 is TGTGCCAGCAGCGTAGTGAGGAGGCCAAACTACGAGCAGTACTTC. Translation: CASSVVRRPNYEQYF.

This clone appeared a few times. The rearrangement links TRBV29-1 to TRBJ2-7, with 8 bases fitting TRBD2. The CDR3 consists of 12 residues. Per germline, CDR1 SQVTM and CDR2 ANQGSEA. V shed 4 bases, J shed 3 bases, and the junction held 2 bases outside the gene matches. CDR3 bases: TGCAGCGTTGTACGGGAGGGCTACGAGCAGTACTTC. The encoded protein is CSVVREGYEQYF.

The V call is TRBV6-5, the J call TRBJ2-3; D unresolved. The length of the CDR3 is 14 residues. CDR1 is MNHEY, CDR2 SVGAGI, per germline. Trimming stripped 10 bases from V and 0 bases from J, with 14 bases between. The CDR3 DNA reads TGTGCCACTTCTAAGACTTCTAGCACAGATACGCAGTATTTT. This encodes CATSKTSSTDTQYF.

The chain has TRBV6-6 and TRBJ2-3; TRBD2 matches at 12 bases. From germline, CDR1 is MNHNY and CDR2 SVGAGI (reference sequence). V was clipped by 6 bases and J by 5 bases; unmatched bases: 6. The CDR3 is 15 residues long. The CDR3 DNA reads TGTGCCAGCAGCCTAGGACTAGCGGGGTTAGATACGCAGTATTTT. It is translated as CASSLGLAGLDTQYF.

The rearrangement joins TRBV29-1 to TRBJ1-5, with TRBD1 as a possible D gene (5 bases). Trimming pared 4 bases from V and 2 bases from J, leaving 18 bases between. CDR3 size: 16 residues. Germline loops: CDR1 SQVTM, CDR2 ANQGSEA. CDR3 DNA: TGCAGCGTTGTTACAGGAACTAGCATAGGCAATCAGCCCCAGCATTTT. It encodes CSVVTGTSIGNQPQHF.

The chain couples TRBV15 to TRBJ2-2, with a tentative D call TRBD2 (6 bases). The CDR3 is 17 amino acids. V dropped 4 bases and J dropped 6 bases, with 21 bases sitting between them. Germline CDR1 LNHNV, CDR2 YYDKDF (reference sequence). The CDR3, as DNA: TGTGCCACCAGCATTGGCTCTGTTGGGGGGATGTCCGGGGAGCTGTTTTTT. Translation: CATSIGSVGGMSGELFF.

The rearrangement links TRBV6-6 to TRBJ2-3; no definite D call. CDR1 is MNHNY, CDR2 SVGAGI, per germline (reference sequence). Deletions cut 2 bases from V and 5 bases from J, with 2 bases between. CDR3 length: 11 residues. Written as DNA, the CDR3 is TGTGCCAGCAGTTACCTAGATACGCAGTATTTT. Residues: CASSYLDTQYF.

The chain employs TRBV6-5 and TRBJ1-6; no clear D gene. CDR1 and CDR2 (germline): MNHEY, SVGAGI. The CDR3 consists of 14 residues. Trimming took off 6 bases at V and 8 bases at J, with 14 bases between the two ends. CDR3 in amino acids: CASSPDSSDSPLHF. DNA for the CDR3: TGTGCCAGCAGCCCGGATAGCTCCGATTCACCCCTCCACTTT.

The chain uses TRBV5-1 and TRBJ2-3; 8 bases match TRBD1. With 4 bases clipped from V and 4 bases from J, the junction kept 11 bases outside the gene matches. From germline, CDR1 is SGHRS and CDR2 YFSETQ. This CDR3 has 16 residues. CDR3 sequence reads: CASSNGQGPGADTQYF. The CDR3 coding sequence is TGCGCCAGCAGCAACGGACAGGGCCCGGGGGCAGATACGCAGTATTTT.

V gene TRBV6-6 combines with J gene TRBJ2-1; D unclear. Between the trimmed V and J ends, which lost 6 bases and 7 bases, there was a span of 10 bases. Germline CDR1 MNHNY, CDR2 SVGAGI (reference sequence). The CDR3 length is 12 residues. The CDR3 is CASSQAWNEQFF. CDR3 DNA sequence: TGTGCCAGCAGCCAGGCCTGGAATGAGCAGTTCTTC.

With regard to this clone: One end of the junction varies from germline; a read error may be responsible. This sequence joins TRBV6-5 and TRBJ1-4; D unresolved. There are 16 residues in the CDR3. The germline CDR1 and CDR2 sequences are MNHEY and SVGAGI. CDR3 loop: CASTYGHIWPLGKLFF. Written as DNA, the CDR3 is TGTGCCAGCACTTACGGGCACATTTGGCCCCTAGGAAAACTGTTTTTT.

The chain links TRBV19 to TRBJ2-7, with D possibly being TRBD1 (7 bases). The CDR3 consists of 17 residues. The V gene's germline CDR1 is LNHDA and CDR2 SQIVND (reference sequence). Between the trimmed V and J ends, which lost 3 bases and 0 bases, there was a span of 18 bases. In DNA, the CDR3 is TGTGCCAGTAGTATCCGGAGGGGGCCTGTACACTCCTACGAGCAGTACTTC. As protein: CASSIRRGPVHSYEQYF.

The chain combines TRBV10-3 with TRBJ2-7; possibly TRBD2 for D (6 bases). The V end was cut by 4 bases, the J end by 3 bases, with 13 bases between. Germline CDR1 and CDR2: ENHRY and SYGVKD. This CDR3 has 14 amino acids. DNA of the CDR3: TGTGCCATCAGTGCCGGGACTTCAAGCTACGAGCAGTACTTC. As protein: CAISAGTSSYEQYF.

The CDR3 DNA follows: TGTGCCAGCAGCGCCCAGAGAAACACCATATATTTT. It is translated as CASSAQRNTIYF. V gene TRBV7-2 combines with J gene TRBJ1-3; D is ambiguous. This CDR3 comprises 12 residues. Trimming took 5 bases from V and 5 from J, leaving 7 bases between them. Germline loops: CDR1 SGHTA, CDR2 FQGNSA.

The chain links TRBV18 to TRBJ2-2; 7 bases fit TRBD1. V lost 8 bases, J lost 3 bases, and 6 bases stayed unmatched. This CDR3 has 14 amino acids. Per the germline V gene, CDR1 is KGHSH and CDR2 is LQKENI. The CDR3 is CASGRDSYTGELFF. The CDR3 DNA reads TGTGCCAGCGGACGGGACAGTTACACCGGGGAGCTGTTTTTT.

The rearrangement joins TRBV19 to TRBJ1-5, with a possible D match to TRBD1 (5 bases). CDR3 length: 14 amino acids. The V gene lost 5 bases and the J gene lost 3 bases, with 11 bases spanning the gap. The V gene's germline CDR1 is LNHDA and CDR2 SQIVND (reference sequence). CDR3 nucleotide sequence: TGTGCCAGTAGTGGAGGCAGGGACAATCAGCCCCAGCATTTT. Translating it yields CASSGGRDNQPQHF.

The chain uses TRBV25-1 and TRBJ1-2, with a tentative D call TRBD1 (5 bases). The CDR3 is made up of 16 amino acids. From germline, CDR1 is MGHDK and CDR2 SYGVNS. V lost 3 bases and J lost 2, with 16 bases in between. CDR3 in amino acids: CASSDPRRGTNYGYTF. CDR3 DNA sequence: TGTGCCAGCAGTGACCCCCGGAGGGGTACGAACTATGGCTACACCTTC.

This clone was seen once. This chain joins TRBV6-6 and TRBJ2-5; D perhaps matches TRBD2 (5 bases). Trimming stripped 9 bases from V and 7 bases from J, with 21 bases between. Germline loops: CDR1 MNHNY, CDR2 SVGAGI (reference sequence). The CDR3 length is 14 residues. The CDR3 DNA sequence: TGTGCCAGTACCGAACGAGGAGCTAGCTGGACCCAGTACTTC. This gives the protein CASTERGASWTQYF.

The rearrangement uses TRBV6-1 and TRBJ2-5; D is undetermined. Trimming took off 5 bases at V and 2 bases at J, with 12 bases between the two ends. Per the germline V gene, CDR1 is MNHNS and CDR2 is SASEGT. The CDR3 is 14 amino acids. CDR3 in DNA: TGTGCCAGCAGTCCCCGTAACAAGCAAGAGACCCAGTACTTC. It is translated as CASSPRNKQETQYF.

This clone was picked up one time. This chain connects TRBV7-6 to TRBJ2-7, with 12 nucleotides matching TRBD1. Looked up from germline, CDR1 is SGHVS and CDR2 is FNYEAQ. V shed 9 bases, J shed 4 bases, and the junction held 4 bases outside the gene matches. This CDR3 has 13 residues. The chain's CDR3 is CASGGQGAYEQYF. The DNA for the CDR3 is TGTGCCAGTGGGGGACAGGGGGCTTACGAGCAGTACTTC.

The chain is built from TRBV5-5 and TRBJ1-2; no reliable D call. CDR3 length equals 13 residues. Trimming removed 5 bases from V and 8 bases from J, with 16 bases in between. Germline V CDR1 and CDR2: SGHKS, YYEKEE (reference sequence). The CDR3 reads CASSQRTSLGYTF. For the CDR3, the DNA is TGTGCCAGCAGTCAACGAACAAGCCTGGGCTACACCTTC.

The chain recombines TRBV15 with TRBJ1-5; no clear D gene. Germline assignment: CDR1 LNHNV and CDR2 YYDKDF (reference sequence). V was clipped by 0 bases and J by 7 bases, with 7 bases between them. CDR3 length: 13 residues. The CDR3 protein is CATSRDQRQPQHF. CDR3 in DNA: TGTGCCACCAGCAGAGATCAAAGGCAGCCCCAGCATTTT.

The chain has TRBV30 and TRBJ2-3, with a tentative D call TRBD2 (6 bases). V lost 1 base and J 2 bases, leaving 10 bases between the germline ends. The length of the CDR3 is 14 residues. Germline loops: CDR1 GTSNPN, CDR2 SVGIG (reference sequence). CDR3 amino acids: CAWSAAGTTDTQYF. CDR3 coding DNA: TGTGCCTGGAGTGCTGCGGGAACCACAGATACGCAGTATTTT.